Listed below are T cell receptor beta chains from one sample, sequenced in a study of blood T cell repertoires in COVID-19. Clones were sequenced by immunoSEQ multiplex PCR, and TCRdb holds only the in-frame ones, with some missing. Of 250,000 to 350,000 clones in the sample, roughly 92% are singletons; the top ten hold 2.2%. Sequencing was carried out using peripheral blood. The receptors were sampled from a woman aged 25 to 39 with COVID-19, enrolled during active disease. Both conserved end residues are part of each CDR3. D genes are given only for firm matches. The size of a clone is reported for some rows only, either as once, few or many, or as a class for expanded clones.

>TRBD1|TRBJ1-4|NA|TRBV28|16
TGTGCCAGCAGTTTCCAAGGACAGGGGTTTAATGAAAAACTGTTTTTT
CASSFQGQGFNEKLFF
>NA|TRBJ2-7|NA|TRBV27|13
TGTGCCAGCAAGAGGACAGTCAACTACGAGCAGTACTTC
CASKRTVNYEQYF
>NA|TRBJ1-1|NA|TRBV5-1|16
TGCGCCAGCAGCATGGGACACGAGTCTTTGAACACTGAAGCTTTCTTT
CASSMGHESLNTEAFF
>NA|TRBJ1-1|NA|TRBV7-6|15
TGTGCCAGCAGTTCCAGGACAGAAAGGAACACTGAAGCTTTCTTT
CASSSRTERNTEAFF
>NA|TRBJ1-2|once|TRBV19|12
TGTGCCAGCCACCAAGACCGAGGGGGCTACACCTTC
CASHQDRGGYTF
>NA|TRBJ2-2|NA|TRBV9|14
TGTGCCAGCAGTGAACAGGTTAACACCGGGGAGCTGTTTTTT
CASSEQVNTGELFF
>NA|TRBJ2-7|NA|TRBV14|15
TGTGCCAGCAGCCAAGTGAGTAGGGAGACCTACGAGCAGTACTTC
CASSQVSRETYEQYF
>TRBD2|TRBJ2-1|NA|TRBV11-2|16
TGTGCCAGCAGCTTAGATAAGGCTAGCGGGGGATATGAGCAGTTCTTC
CASSLDKASGGYEQFF
>NA|TRBJ2-3|NA|TRBV29-1|14
TGCAGCGTTGAATCAAGTAATCAGGCAGATACGCAGTATTTT
CSVESSNQADTQYF
>NA|TRBJ1-1|few|TRBV7-9|13
TGTGCCAGCAGCTCGTTTGAACAAGATGAAGCTTTCTTT
CASSSFEQDEAFF
>TRBD1|TRBJ1-1|NA|TRBV29-1|13
TGCAGCGCTCAGACAGGGGGCAACACTGAAGCTTTCTTT
CSAQTGGNTEAFF
>NA|TRBJ2-5|NA|TRBV27|13
TGTGCCAGCAACCCGACGGGGAGCAGGACCCAGTACTTC
CASNPTGSRTQYF